The clone carrying this TCR beta chain was seen a few times. Its antigen is currently unknown. The data originate from a study of response to subunit inactivated influenza vaccine. Study conclusions and caveats: Few additional T cells are recruited per seasonal influenza vaccination, authors suggested.

TCRdb independently ran MiXCR on the RT-PCR reads; one entry per CDR3 protein. The table has some 850,000 distinct CDR3 sequences, about a fifth seen once. Germline CDR1 DFQATT, CDR2 SNEGSKA (reference sequence). The CDR3 length is 14 residues. V gave up 1 base and J gave up 0 bases, with 10 bases separating them. The sample was PBMCs from blood, taken more than 4 days after vaccination. The rearrangement joins TRBV20-1 to TRBJ2-7, with a weak D call TRBD2 (7 bases). This receptor was taken from a man aged 45 to 65 who received an inactivated influenza vaccine. The CDR3 region has the DNA TGCAGTGCTAGAGTTGCGGGGGCCTCCTACGAGCAGTACTTC. Encoded protein: CSARVAGASYEQYF.